This record covers a single T cell receptor beta chain. MiXCR, applied by TCRdb to the 5' RACE reads, yields one record per CDR3 protein. The table lists roughly 310,000 distinct CDR3 sequences, 7.5% to 9% of them singletons. The source of the sample is a study of T cells after yellow fever vaccination. Trimming took off 2 bases at V and 2 bases at J, with 15 bases between the two ends. The CDR3 is 16 residues long. Germline V gene data show CDR1 as MNHNS and CDR2 as SASEGT. The receptor was derived from a man aged 18 to 29 who received the YFV17D yellow fever vaccine. The sequenced sample was PBMCs, obtained on the day of the first yellow fever vaccination. The chain joins TRBV6-1 to TRBJ2-5, with D tentatively TRBD2 (6 bases). Here the CDR3 DNA reads TGTGCCAGCAGTGAACTTCGGGGGTGGTCTCAAGAGACCCAGTACTTC. Translation: CASSELRGWSQETQYF.